This is a list of T cell receptor beta chains from one sample in a study of CXCR3-negative and CXCR3-positive naive CD8 T cells. Each CDR3 protein gets one entry in TCRdb, which reprocessed the 5' RACE reads and gives no DNA. Its clone listing holds thousands of distinct CDR3 sequences. Sequenced: naive CXCR3+ CD8+ T cells from blood. These receptors all stem from a human donor in good health. Some clones in this sample may be carry-over from other donors' samples. Each CDR3 is given with its conserved first and last residue. Not every row has a clone size; where given, it reads once, few, many or a size class.

CASSGPLGNEQFF,TRBV7-9,13,TRBJ2-1,.
CASSFGGYGYTF,TRBV7-2,12,TRBJ1-2,.
CASSQGAGASLYEQYF,TRBV14,16,TRBJ2-7,.
CASSLGSGLNNEQFF,TRBV12-3/TRBV12-4,15,TRBJ2-1,.
CASREQGVNTEAFF,TRBV25-1,14,TRBJ1-1,.
CASSVGLSSYNEQFF,TRBV9,15,TRBJ2-1,.
CAWSPDGPYEQYF,TRBV30,13,TRBJ2-7,large
CASSPGLFEQYF,TRBV5-1,12,TRBJ2-7,medium-sized
CASSLEGGLSSYEQYF,TRBV7-9,16,TRBJ2-7,medium-sized
CASSLPGQETQYF,TRBV7-7,13,TRBJ2-5,.
CASSSRTQGDQETQYF,TRBV28,16,TRBJ2-5,medium-sized
CASSSAETQYF,TRBV13,11,TRBJ2-5,.
CASSYGAGLVETQYF,TRBV7-8,15,TRBJ2-5,.
CASSLTTSGYEQYF,TRBV3-1,14,TRBJ2-7,.
CASSALGRMNTEAFF,TRBV6-1,15,TRBJ1-1,medium-sized
CASSATGTLNVLTF,TRBV27,14,TRBJ2-6,.
CSVEDPQHSGNTIYF,TRBV29-1,15,TRBJ1-3,.
CASSFSQNLILETQYF,TRBV7-9,16,TRBJ2-5,medium-sized
CSVPHAGAGTDTQYF,TRBV29-1,15,TRBJ2-3,.
CASSFPLQETQYF,TRBV7-9,13,TRBJ2-5,medium-sized
CASRADWTGETQYF,TRBV6-2/TRBV6-3,14,TRBJ2-5,.
CASSSTQNTGELFF,TRBV13,14,TRBJ2-2,.
CASSQDSVPFSYNEQFF,TRBV4-3,17,TRBJ2-1,.
CSAVGLAGSYEQYF,TRBV29-1,14,TRBJ2-7,.
CASSAWNYGYTF,TRBV11-2,12,TRBJ1-2,.
CSVEIGAQYEQYF,TRBV29-1,13,TRBJ2-7,medium-sized
CASPKTRDAGYEQYF,TRBV6-8,15,TRBJ2-7,.
CASSLGELYGGPGEAFF,TRBV13,17,TRBJ1-1,medium-sized
CASSLDNGSGYEQYF,TRBV7-2,15,TRBJ2-7,.
CASSLDGSYNEQFF,TRBV5-1,14,TRBJ2-1,.
CASSEGGGKNYEQYF,TRBV2,15,TRBJ2-7,medium-sized
CASSLQDRGLDSPLHF,TRBV4-2,16,TRBJ1-6,medium-sized
CASSSRYNLETGELFF,TRBV7-2,16,TRBJ2-2,medium-sized
CASSLASGRAHEQYF,TRBV5-1,15,TRBJ2-7,.
CSVDLGLAGDEQYF,TRBV29-1,14,TRBJ2-7,.
CASSYRSHQETQYF,TRBV6-2/TRBV6-3,14,TRBJ2-5,medium-sized
CASSEIGVSSYNEQFF,TRBV2,16,TRBJ2-1,medium-sized
CASSWVNNEQFF,TRBV5-1,12,TRBJ2-1,.
CSVETYGTGIYEQYF,TRBV29-1,15,TRBJ2-7,.
CATKGWGMNTEAFF,TRBV15,14,TRBJ1-1,large
CSARGQGLPNEKLFF,TRBV20-1,15,TRBJ1-4,.
CASSLEGRGLTGEQYF,TRBV13,16,TRBJ2-7,.
CSARLAGVDNEQFF,TRBV20-1,14,TRBJ2-1,medium-sized
CASSQEFGDGETQYF,TRBV4-2,15,TRBJ2-5,.
CATCPGGSEQFF,TRBV10-3,12,TRBJ2-1,medium-sized
CASSLAGEAARRYGYTF,TRBV5-4,17,TRBJ1-2,.
CSADRLSEQYF,TRBV20-1,11,TRBJ2-7,.
CSVEVPTSDYEQYF,TRBV29-1,14,TRBJ2-7,medium-sized